A single sample gave rise to the 5 T cell receptor beta chains below, sequenced in a study of Tregs in tolerant kidney transplant recipients. Mixed chimerism was transient after nonmyeloablative marrow transplants from related graft donors. TCRdb's copy holds only in-frame clones and misses some; the assay was immunoSEQ multiplex PCR. The table has more than 90,000 clones, roughly 93% seen once; the top ten hold about 1.5%. The specimen was CD4+ T cells from blood (PBMCs), collected 12 months after the transplant. Receptors originate from a human patient who received a combined kidney and bone marrow transplant. Some T cells may be transferred from the graft donor.

The chain combines TRBV29-1 with TRBJ2-1; a weak D match, TRBD1 (8 bases). Germline V CDR1 and CDR2: SQVTM, ANQGSEA. V was shortened by 5 bases and J by 8 bases, with 16 bases between the two germline ends. CDR3 length: 13 residues. CDR3 DNA sequence: TGCAGCGTTAACAGGGGGGGGGAGGATGAGCAGTTCTTC. This sequence encodes CSVNRGGEDEQFF.

V gene TRBV19 combines with J gene TRBJ1-1, with 7 positions matching TRBD1. This CDR3 contains 14 residues. Germline lookup yields CDR1 LNHDA and CDR2 SQIVND (reference sequence). Trimming removed 6 bases from V and 4 bases from J; junction bases left unmatched: 8. The CDR3 coding sequence is TGTGCCAGTAGACGGGGACAGAGGGTCACTGAAGCTTTCTTT. Protein: CASRRGQRVTEAFF.

The rearrangement links TRBV6-5 to TRBJ2-2; D is possibly TRBD1 (7 bases). CDR1 and CDR2 (germline): MNHEY, SVGAGI. This CDR3 region has 14 residues. Trimming cost V 5 bases and J 4 bases, with 11 bases left between them. The CDR3 DNA reads as TGTGCCAGCAGTCAGGGGGGATTCACCGGGGAGCTGTTTTTT. This codes for CASSQGGFTGELFF.

This clone came up once. The chain recombines TRBV19 with TRBJ2-2; D might be TRBD2 (6 bases). Germline V gene lookup returns CDR1 LNHDA and CDR2 SQIVND (reference sequence). Trimming took off 5 bases at V and 4 bases at J, with 17 bases between the two ends. This CDR3 is built from 16 residues. The CDR3 protein is CASSQRARDPTGELFF. The DNA of the CDR3 is TGTGCCAGTAGTCAGCGCGCGCGGGATCCCACCGGGGAGCTGTTTTTT.

This rearrangement joins TRBV2 to TRBJ2-1; possible D gene TRBD1, 6 bases. The CDR3 loop spans 11 amino acids. The germline gives CDR1 SNHLY, CDR2 FYNNEI. The germline V and J ends were trimmed by 5 bases and 11 bases, with 10 bases remaining between them. CDR3 in DNA: TGTGCCAGCAGTACCGGGACAAAGCAGTTCTTC. It is translated as CASSTGTKQFF. Filled out from reference TRBV2 and TRBJ2-1, the complete variable domain reads EPEVTQTPSHQVTQMGQEVILRCVPISNHLYFYWYRQILGQKVEFLVSFYNNEISEKSEIFDDQFSVERPDGSNFTLKIRSTKLEDSAMYFCASSTGTKQFFGPGTRLTVL.